Included here is one T cell receptor (beta chain) sequence, with context. No antigen is known for it. A multiplex PCR was run with 60 Vbeta primers and 13 Jbeta primers. The assay was immunoSEQ multiplex PCR, and TCRdb's table has in-frame clones only and misses some. The sample includes around 100,000 clones, 70% to 80% of them seen just once. The data derive from a study of cytomegalovirus exposure and HLA in healthy donors. Study-wide points: No immune exposure information besides CMV serostatus was available. Later analysis associated a missense DCLRE1C variant with TCR beta V- and J-gene trimming.

Germline-derived CDR1 and CDR2 are MGHRA and YSYEKL. The CDR3 has 15 residues. V was trimmed by 5 bases and J by 3 bases, leaving 13 bases between them. The TCR originated in a female donor in good health and CMV-seropositive. Sequencing used PBMCs. The chain uses TRBV4-1 and TRBJ2-2; a possible D gene is TRBD1 (6 bases). CDR3 in amino acids: CASSSPGGYTGELFF. CDR3 nucleotide sequence: TGCGCCAGCAGCTCGCCTGGGGGCTACACCGGGGAGCTGTTTTTT.